These 22 T cell receptor beta chains share one sample of origin, sequenced in a study of PD-L1 blockade in urothelial cancer. Measured with immunoSEQ multiplex PCR; TCRdb has only the in-frame clones, and not every one. The sample shows tens of thousands of clones, approximately 77% of them seen only once. The sample here was PBMCs, taken around atezolizumab (anti-PD-L1) treatment. All receptors derive from a man between 65 and 79 years old with urothelial cancer.

This chain joins TRBV5-4 and TRBJ1-3, with 7 bases identical to TRBD1. The germline V gene encodes CDR1 SGHNT and CDR2 YYREEE (reference sequence). J was trimmed by 2 bases and V by 1 base; bases with no gene match: 3. The CDR3 extends over 15 amino acids. The CDR3, as DNA: TGTGCCAGCAGCTTGAGGGACAGTCCTGGAAACACCATATATTTT. It translates to CASSLRDSPGNTIYF.

The chain has TRBV4-1 and TRBJ1-4, with D uncertain. The V gene's germline CDR1 is MGHRA and CDR2 YSYEKL. V lost 4 bases and J 3 bases, leaving 12 bases between the germline ends. The CDR3 consists of 15 residues. CDR3 sequence reads: CASSLLSGANEKLFF. The CDR3 bases are TGCGCCAGCAGCCTTTTAAGCGGGGCTAATGAAAAACTGTTTTTT.

The genes are TRBV7-8 and TRBJ1-1; D remains ambiguous. This CDR3 is built from 13 residues. Germline V gives CDR1 SGHVS, CDR2 FQNEAQ. Trimming shortened V by 5 bases and J by 1 base, and 8 bases separated the two germline ends. The CDR3: CASSQPGNTEAFF. The DNA of the CDR3 is TGTGCCAGCAGCCAACCGGGGAACACTGAAGCTTTCTTT.

This clone was found once. The J gene is TRBJ2-1, the V gene TRBV19; 7 bases are a match to TRBD2. V trimming: 9 bases; J trimming: 1 base; junction bases outside the gene matches: 3. This CDR3 has 13 residues. Germline CDR1 LNHDA, CDR2 SQIVND (reference sequence). The CDR3 DNA reads as TGTGCCAGCGGGACTAAATCCTACAATGAGCAGTTCTTC. It codes for CASGTKSYNEQFF.

The chain is built from TRBV6-1 and TRBJ2-1; 7 bases align to TRBD2. The CDR3 loop spans 15 amino acids. From germline, CDR1 is MNHNS and CDR2 SASEGT. V shed 2 bases, J shed 8 bases, and the junction held 9 bases outside the gene matches. CDR3 region: CASSESLAAGDEQFF. The CDR3 DNA is TGTGCCAGCAGTGAAAGCCTAGCGGCCGGGGATGAGCAGTTCTTC.

The chain has TRBV28 and TRBJ2-7; unclear D gene. V shed 11 bases and J shed 2 bases, with 10 bases lying between them. CDR3 size: 11 residues. CDR1 is MDHEN, CDR2 SYDVKM, per germline. CDR3 sequence reads: CAATSTYEQYF. Here the CDR3 DNA reads TGTGCCGCCACTTCCACCTACGAGCAGTACTTC.

The V gene is TRBV6-5, the J gene TRBJ2-7; D gene ambiguous. The CDR3 is made up of 14 amino acids. Germline loops: CDR1 MNHEY, CDR2 SVGAGI. V lost 3 bases to trimming and J lost 2 bases, with 11 bases between them. CDR3 coding DNA: TGTGCCAGCAGTTATGCCGCCAGGCCCTACGAGCAGTACTTC. It translates to CASSYAARPYEQYF.

This clone came up once. The chain links TRBV9 to TRBJ2-7, with TRBD2 as a possible D gene (7 bases). Germline CDR1 and CDR2: SGDLS and YYNGEE. V gave up 0 bases and J gave up 6 bases, with 16 bases separating them. This CDR3 is 15 amino acids long. CDR3 nucleotides: TGTGCCAGCAGCGTAGGGTGGAGGGGGGGGTCCGAGCAGTACTTC. Protein sequence: CASSVGWRGGSEQYF. Filled out from reference TRBV9 and TRBJ2-7, the complete variable domain reads DSGVTQTPKHLITATGQRVTLRCSPRSGDLSVYWYQQSLDQGLQFLIQYYNGEERAKGNILERFSAQQFPDLHSELNLSSLELGDSALYFCASSVGWRGGSEQYFGPGTRLTVT.

The genes are TRBV7-9 and TRBJ1-2, with D uncertain. Trimming removed 5 bases at V and 3 bases at J, with 16 bases between. This CDR3 is 15 amino acids long. Germline V gives CDR1 SEHNR, CDR2 FQNEAQ (reference sequence). CDR3 sequence: CASSPMDLAHYGYTF. The DNA for the CDR3 is TGTGCCAGCAGCCCTATGGACCTAGCGCACTATGGCTACACCTTC.

This chain links TRBV28 with TRBJ1-3; no firm D call. This CDR3 spans 14 amino acids. V dropped 2 bases and J dropped 2 bases, with 7 bases sitting between them. Germline lookup yields CDR1 MDHEN and CDR2 SYDVKM. CDR3 DNA sequence: TGTGCCAGCAGTTTAGCACAGACTGGAAACACCATATATTTT. Translation: CASSLAQTGNTIYF.

The rearrangement joins TRBV19 to TRBJ1-2, with D perhaps TRBD1 (5 bases). The CDR3 covers 12 residues. Germline assignment: CDR1 LNHDA and CDR2 SQIVND (reference sequence). V lost 10 bases and J lost 4, with 13 bases in between. CDR3 in DNA: TGTGCCATTCTTGTGGGGCCCTATGGCTACACCTTC. Its protein product is CAILVGPYGYTF.

This clone came up a few times. The chain joins TRBV7-2 to TRBJ2-5; 7 bases map to TRBD2. V lost 4 bases and J lost 5; bases outside the gene matches: 7. Germline values: CDR1 SGHTA, CDR2 FQGNSA. The CDR3 totals 14 residues. The CDR3 DNA follows: TGTGCCAGCAGCTCTCGACTGGGGGGGGAGACCCAGTACTTC. Translating gives CASSSRLGGETQYF.

The chain has TRBV27 and TRBJ1-2; D possibly corresponds to TRBD1 (6 bases). CDR3 length: 12 residues. CDR1 is MNHEY, CDR2 SMNVEV, per germline (reference sequence). The ends were cut back, 10 bases at V and 7 bases at J, with 16 bases in the middle. The CDR3 sequence is CATLQGVGGYTF. CDR3 coding DNA: TGTGCCACCTTACAGGGCGTAGGTGGCTACACCTTC.

This clone was recorded a few times. This chain links TRBV19 with TRBJ2-3; 14 bases are shared with TRBD2. The CDR3 totals 18 residues. The V segment lost 6 bases and the J segment 7 bases; nucleotides outside the gene matches: 15. The V gene's germline CDR1 is LNHDA and CDR2 SQIVND (reference sequence). The CDR3 bases are TGTGCCAGTAGCCCTATTGGGACTAGCGGGAGTCCCCGAAATACGCAGTATTTT. It codes for CASSPIGTSGSPRNTQYF.

This chain connects TRBV5-1 to TRBJ1-2; D may be TRBD1 (6 bases). Germline CDR1 SGHRS, CDR2 YFSETQ. V was pared by 7 bases and J by 6 bases, with 16 bases between. This CDR3 spans 13 amino acids. CDR3 sequence reads: CASSRGGSDGYTF. As DNA, the CDR3 is TGCGCCAGCTCGAGGGGGGGCTCCGATGGCTACACCTTC.

The rearrangement links TRBV7-2 to TRBJ1-2; D may be TRBD1 (5 bases). The CDR3 is 14 amino acids. Germline V gene data show CDR1 as SGHTA and CDR2 as FQGNSA. Trimming left V 1 base short and J 2 bases short, with 8 bases between. CDR3 loop: CASSLGQPNYGYTF. The CDR3 DNA follows: TGTGCCAGCAGCTTAGGACAGCCAAACTATGGCTACACCTTC.

The chain couples TRBV5-4 to TRBJ2-7; D is possibly TRBD2 (7 bases). The CDR3 spans 14 residues. Germline lookup yields CDR1 SGHNT and CDR2 YYREEE (reference sequence). Trimming took off 3 bases at V and 5 bases at J, with 15 bases between the two ends. The CDR3 DNA is TGTGCCAGCAGCTCGGGGGGTGGGGGCAACGAGCAGTACTTC. Residues: CASSSGGGGNEQYF. The variable domain in full, completed from reference TRBV5-4 and TRBJ2-7, reads ETGVTQSPTHLIKTRGQQVTLRCSSQSGHNTVSWYQQALGQGPQFIFQYYREEENGRGNFPPRFSGLQFPNYSSELNVNALELDDSALYLCASSSGGGGNEQYFGPGTRLTVT.

The gene calls are TRBV19 and TRBJ2-2, with D maybe TRBD2 (6 bases). Trimming left V 7 bases short and J 4 bases short, with 10 bases between. Germline V gene data show CDR1 as LNHDA and CDR2 as SQIVND (reference sequence). This CDR3 has 13 amino acids. The CDR3 sequence: CASTHGGTGELFF. The CDR3 coding sequence is TGTGCCAGTACCCACGGGGGCACCGGGGAGCTGTTTTTT.

This chain connects TRBV10-3 to TRBJ1-4; D remains unclear. There are 13 residues in the CDR3. Per the germline V gene, CDR1 is ENHRY and CDR2 is SYGVKD. V was trimmed by 4 bases and J by 5 bases, leaving 8 bases between them. The CDR3 spells CAISAVMNEKLFF. The CDR3 DNA reads TGTGCCATCAGTGCGGTAATGAATGAAAAACTGTTTTTT.

This chain uses TRBV27 with TRBJ1-5; 7 bases are shared with TRBD1. CDR1 and CDR2 from the germline V gene are MNHEY and SMNVEV (reference sequence). This CDR3 has 16 amino acids. Trimming removed 3 bases from V and 2 bases from J; junction bases left unmatched: 7. The CDR3 is CASSFLGQGGNQPQHF. The CDR3 DNA follows: TGTGCCAGCAGTTTTCTAGGCCAGGGGGGCAATCAGCCCCAGCATTTT.

Comments on this clone: At one end the junction does not follow the germline gene, possibly because of a read error. The gene calls are TRBV6-5 and TRBJ2-2, with D possibly being TRBD2 (6 bases). Germline assignment: CDR1 MNHEY and CDR2 SVGAGI. This CDR3 spans 16 amino acids. The CDR3 DNA is TGTACCAGCAGTTACTCGAATGAAGTGGGGGGCGGGGAGCTGTTTTTT. Translated: CTSSYSNEVGGGELFF.

The chain joins TRBV5-6 to TRBJ2-5; D might be TRBD1 (6 bases). In germline, CDR1 is SGHDT, CDR2 YYEEEE. The V end lost 3 bases, the J end lost 3 bases, and 15 bases lay between the germline ends. CDR3 length: 15 residues. The CDR3 bases are TGTGCCAGCAGCTGGACAGCAAGAACCGAAGAGACCCAGTACTTC. Encoded protein: CASSWTARTEETQYF. Together with reference TRBV5-6 and TRBJ2-5, the CDR3 gives the full variable domain: DAGVTQSPTHLIKTRGQQVTLRCSPKSGHDTVSWYQQALGQGPQFIFQYYEEEERQRGNFPDRFSGHQFPNYSSELNVNALLLGDSALYLCASSWTARTEETQYFGPGTRLLVL.